The 3 T cell receptor beta chains presented below share a single source sample, sequenced in a study of cytomegalovirus exposure and HLA in healthy donors. PCR was performed using 60 Vbeta and 13 Jbeta primers. The data were produced by immunoSEQ multiplex PCR, yet TCRdb's version contains in-frame clones alone and is incomplete. The repertoire holds over 150,000 clones, with approximately 80% as singletons. Sequencing was performed on PBMCs. The receptor source for this set is a male donor in good health and CMV-seronegative.

This sequence joins TRBV5-4 and TRBJ2-1; D is perhaps TRBD1 (5 bases). CDR1 SGHNT and CDR2 YYREEE come from the germline V gene (reference sequence). CDR3 length: 14 amino acids. The V and J ends lost 3 bases and 2 bases respectively, with 9 bases between them. The CDR3 protein is CASSSGPTYNEQFF. The CDR3 DNA reads as TGTGCCAGCAGCTCAGGGCCCACCTACAATGAGCAGTTCTTC. Full variable domain (missing parts from reference TRBV5-4 and TRBJ2-1): ETGVTQSPTHLIKTRGQQVTLRCSSQSGHNTVSWYQQALGQGPQFIFQYYREEENGRGNFPPRFSGLQFPNYSSELNVNALELDDSALYLCASSSGPTYNEQFFGPGTRLTVL.

This clone came up a few times. Other DNA sequences in this specimen translate into the identical CDR3. The chain uses TRBV4-3 and TRBJ1-4, with a possible D match to TRBD1 (6 bases). Germline loops: CDR1 LGHNA, CDR2 YSLEER. CDR3 length equals 13 residues. V lost 0 bases and J 8 bases, leaving 7 bases between the germline ends. CDR3 nucleotides: TGCGCCAGCAGCCAAGACAGGGGCGAAAAACTGTTTTTT. Translating gives CASSQDRGEKLFF.

This clone came up a few times. The chain combines TRBV4-3 with TRBJ1-2; D is possibly TRBD1 (6 bases). This CDR3 comprises 15 residues. The V end was cut by 1 base, the J end by 5 bases, with 14 bases between. Germline loops: CDR1 LGHNA, CDR2 YSLEER. Here the CDR3 reads CASSQAYRDTYGYTF. DNA of the CDR3: TGCGCCAGCAGCCAAGCATACCGGGACACGTATGGCTACACCTTC.